The next 15 T cell receptor beta chains were all read from a single sample in a study of identical twins. In TCRdb, the 5' RACE reads were re-called with MiXCR into one record per CDR3 protein. The data hold some 1,700,000 distinct CDR3 sequences, with around 29% observed a single time. What was sequenced was cord blood. The receptors originated from a newborn girl in good health.

This clonotype occurred a few times. The rearrangement uses TRBV20-1 and TRBJ2-3; D is possibly TRBD1 (5 bases). Germline values: CDR1 DFQATT, CDR2 SNEGSKA (reference sequence). V was cut by 6 bases and J by 4 bases, with 17 bases left in between. The CDR3 contains 14 residues. CDR3 sequence reads: CSAAIRGRPDTQYF. CDR3 DNA sequence: TGCAGTGCAGCGATAAGGGGCCGGCCAGATACGCAGTATTTT.

The rearrangement uses TRBV2 and TRBJ2-1, with D tentatively TRBD1 (7 bases). From germline, CDR1 is SNHLY and CDR2 FYNNEI. The V end lost 7 bases, the J end lost 5 bases, and 21 bases lay between the germline ends. CDR3 length equals 16 residues. CDR3 loop: CASTGGDRALHNEQFF. CDR3 DNA sequence: TGTGCCAGCACCGGGGGAGACAGGGCTTTACACAATGAGCAGTTCTTC.

The chain joins TRBV18 to TRBJ1-5, with D tentatively TRBD1 (5 bases). V was trimmed by 4 bases and J by 5 bases, leaving 27 bases between them. The CDR3 consists of 19 residues. Per the germline V gene, CDR1 is KGHSH and CDR2 is LQKENI. The CDR3 region is CASSQGTGKFDSLYQPQHF. The CDR3, as DNA: TGTGCCAGCTCACAGGGGACGGGTAAATTTGACAGCCTTTATCAGCCCCAGCATTTT.

This chain uses TRBV4-2 with TRBJ1-2; D remains ambiguous. Germline V gives CDR1 LGHNA, CDR2 YNFKEQ. V gave up 1 base and J gave up 7 bases, with 13 bases separating them. The CDR3 extends over 14 amino acids. The CDR3 loop reads CASSQVGEGSGYTF. CDR3 DNA: TGTGCCAGCAGCCAAGTAGGAGAAGGGAGTGGCTACACCTTC.

The chain links TRBV25-1 to TRBJ1-6; unclear D gene. V lost 3 bases and J lost 7, with 16 bases in between. Germline CDR1 MGHDK, CDR2 SYGVNS. CDR3 length: 16 residues. The CDR3 DNA reads TGTGCCAGCAGTGAGAGGTTTAACGCTTTGAATTCACCCCTCCACTTT. It is translated as CASSERFNALNSPLHF.

The chain couples TRBV7-2 to TRBJ2-3; 7 bases agree with TRBD2. J lost 4 bases, V lost 2 bases, and 6 bases had no gene match. The CDR3 extends over 15 amino acids. The germline V gene encodes CDR1 SGHTA and CDR2 FQGNSA. CDR3 protein: CASSLWGGGADTQYF. CDR3 DNA sequence: TGTGCCAGCAGCTTATGGGGGGGGGGAGCAGATACGCAGTATTTT.

The chain carries TRBV3-1 and TRBJ2-7; 8 positions match TRBD1. The CDR3 totals 15 residues. Per germline, CDR1 LGHDT and CDR2 YNNKEL (reference sequence). The V and J ends lost 1 base and 3 bases, in that order; junction bases with no gene match: 5. The CDR3, as DNA: TGTGCCAGCAGCCAAGCTGGACAGGGACACTACGAGCAGTACTTC. Protein: CASSQAGQGHYEQYF.

Worth noting for this clonotype: A much larger clone differs from this one at a single base, so this may be a read error. DNA of the CDR3: TGTGCCAGCAGCTTGGCACCGGGAAACCAAGAGACCCAGTTCTTC. Translation: CASSLAPGNQETQFF. The chain carries TRBV11-2 and TRBJ2-1; D might be TRBD2 (5 bases). Trimming cost V 3 bases and J 13 bases, with 22 bases left between them. The V gene's germline CDR1 is SGHAT and CDR2 FQNNGV. CDR3 length equals 15 residues.

This clonotype has a count of ten or more. The chain carries TRBV3-1 and TRBJ2-7, with a weak D call TRBD2 (6 bases). Trimming pared 5 bases from V and 7 bases from J, leaving 15 bases between. Per germline, CDR1 LGHDT and CDR2 YNNKEL (reference sequence). The CDR3 is 13 amino acids. CDR3 amino acids: CASSKRRVAEQYF. CDR3 sequence (DNA): TGTGCCAGCAGCAAAAGGAGGGTGGCGGAGCAGTACTTC.

The sample holds a few counts of this clonotype. This chain joins TRBV20-1 and TRBJ1-5; the D gene is possibly TRBD1 (5 bases). Germline CDR1 reads DFQATT; CDR2 reads SNEGSKA (reference sequence). The CDR3 extends over 13 amino acids. Trimming pared 6 bases from V and 2 bases from J, leaving 11 bases between. The CDR3 DNA is TGCAGTGCGCTGGGGGGTGGCAATCAGCCCCAGCATTTT. Protein: CSALGGGNQPQHF.

This rearrangement joins TRBV27 to TRBJ1-5, with 7 bases matching TRBD1. J was trimmed by 1 base and V by 4 bases; bases with no gene match: 4. The CDR3 runs to 15 residues. The germline V gene has CDR1 MNHEY and CDR2 SMNVEV (reference sequence). CDR3 DNA: TGTGCCAGCAGTTCGGCAGGGGGGAGCAATCAGCCCCAGCATTTT. This translates into CASSSAGGSNQPQHF.

The chain recombines TRBV10-3 with TRBJ2-1, with 7 bases that match TRBD2. Germline lookup yields CDR1 ENHRY and CDR2 SYGVKD. This CDR3 region has 14 residues. Losses at the gene ends were 2 bases for V and 10 bases for J; bases not matched to a gene: 8. CDR3 in DNA: TGTGCCATCAGTGAGCTGGGACTAACGGCGGAGCAGTTCTTC. Translation: CAISELGLTAEQFF.

This clonotype came up once. The V and J genes are TRBV6-2 or TRBV6-3 and TRBJ2-7; D gene unclear. Germline CDR1 MNHEY, CDR2 SVGEGT. The CDR3 consists of 12 residues. Trimming removed 6 bases at V and 3 bases at J, with 9 bases between. CDR3 in amino acids: CASRERLYEQYF. The CDR3 DNA follows: TGTGCCAGCAGGGAAAGGCTCTACGAGCAGTACTTC.

This clonotype was seen a few times. The rearrangement links TRBV5-4 to TRBJ2-5, with TRBD1 identical over 7 bases. The end of the DNA is better explained by TRBJ2-7, so the J call may be wrong. CDR1 SGHNT and CDR2 YYREEE come from the germline V gene (reference sequence). The CDR3 length is 14 residues. The CDR3: CASSLTGDRYEQYF. The CDR3 nucleotides are TGTGCCAGCAGCTTGACAGGGGATAGGTACGAGCAGTACTTC.

The chain combines TRBV7-8 with TRBJ2-5; possible D gene TRBD2, 6 bases. Germline CDR1 and CDR2: SGHVS and FQNEAQ. V lost 3 bases to trimming and J lost 11 bases, with 22 bases between them. The CDR3 covers 15 residues. The CDR3 nucleotides are TGTGCCAGCAGCTTGGCTCGGGAGAGTTACAATGAGCAGTACTTC. Translated: CASSLARESYNEQYF.